The clone carrying this T cell receptor beta chain was seen ten or more times. Its antigen is unknown. RNA was isolated and reverse transcribed to cDNA, the sequencing template. Assay: immunoSEQ multiplex PCR; the TCRdb copy retains only in-frame clones and omits some. The data contain approximately 220,000 clones, 35% to 40% of them seen just once; the ten biggest clones take up about 0.48%. The data originate from a study of CD8+ T cells in alopecia areata. At the level of the study: The duration of tofacitinib was 6 to 18 months, with 6 months off drug afterward. Regarding the study as a whole: Tofacitinib significantly lowered scalp clonality and expanded CD8+ clones among the top 100.

Germline values: CDR1 SGHAT, CDR2 FQNNGV. V trimming: 2 bases; J trimming: 14 bases; junction bases outside the gene matches: 6. The CDR3 extends over 13 amino acids. Regarding treatment: oral pan-JAK inhibitor, 5-10 mg twice daily. Individuals with alopecia areata gave both lesional scalp punch biopsies and peripheral blood for collection. This clonotype was obtained from a human donor with alopecia areata. This sequence joins TRBV11-2 and TRBJ2-3; TRBD2 agrees at 11 bases. This sample comprised CD4+ T cells sorted from blood, obtained around week 34, from a patient treated with tofacitinib. The CDR3 here is CASSLPSGGPLYF. CDR3 nucleotide sequence: TGTGCCAGCAGCTTACCTAGCGGGGGGCCCCTGTATTTT. Looking up the rest from reference TRBV11-2 and TRBJ2-3 gives the full variable domain: EAGVAQSPRYKIIEKRQSVAFWCNPISGHATLYWYQQILGQGPKLLIQFQNNGVVDDSQLPKDRFSAERLKGVDSTLKIQPAKLEDSAVYLCASSLPSGGPLYFGPGTRLTVL.